This T cell receptor (beta chain) was identified in a study of blood T cell repertoires in COVID-19. Study context: The United States, Italy and Spain supplied acute and convalescent COVID-19 samples. Sources were T cells, B-cell-depleted T cells, or PBMCs; the material itself was cDNA or gDNA.

The table lists this clone with a count of one. V dropped 2 bases and J dropped 4 bases, with 18 bases sitting between them. CDR1 is KGHSH, CDR2 LQKENI, per germline. CDR3 length: 17 residues. Authors' methods: Reference gene primer amplification gave nucleated cell count estimates. This table comes from immunoSEQ multiplex PCR, and its TCRdb copy is limited to in-frame clones, with some not included. V, J and clone size reflect that table, while D and trimming were determined from the DNA. The repertoire includes 98,000 or so clones, 87% of them detected once, and 15% sits in the top ten. The source material was peripheral blood. This TCR derives from a man aged 45-65 years with acute or convalescent COVID-19. V usage is TRBV18 and J usage is TRBJ2-1; tentatively, D is TRBD2 (5 bases). CDR3 DNA sequence: TGTGCCAGCTCACCATCGAGGAAGCGGACGGAATACAATGAGCAGTTCTTC. Translated: CASSPSRKRTEYNEQFF.